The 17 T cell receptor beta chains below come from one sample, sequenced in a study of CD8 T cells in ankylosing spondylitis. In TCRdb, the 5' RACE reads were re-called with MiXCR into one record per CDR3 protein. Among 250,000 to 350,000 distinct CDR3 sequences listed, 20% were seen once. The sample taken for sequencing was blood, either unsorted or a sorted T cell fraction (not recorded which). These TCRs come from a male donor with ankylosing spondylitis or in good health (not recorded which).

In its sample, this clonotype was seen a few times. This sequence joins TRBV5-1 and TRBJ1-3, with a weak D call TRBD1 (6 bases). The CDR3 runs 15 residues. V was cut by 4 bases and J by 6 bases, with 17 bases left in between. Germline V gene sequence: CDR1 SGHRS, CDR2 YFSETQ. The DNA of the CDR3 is TGCGCCAGCAGCCACGGAGACAGGACGGAAAACACCATATATTTT. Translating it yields CASSHGDRTENTIYF. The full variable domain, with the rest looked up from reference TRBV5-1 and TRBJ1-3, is KAGVTQTPRYLIKTRGQQVTLSCSPISGHRSVSWYQQTPGQGLQFLFEYFSETQRNKGNFPGRFSGRQFSNSRSEMNVSTLELGDSALYLCASSHGDRTENTIYFGEGSWLTVV.

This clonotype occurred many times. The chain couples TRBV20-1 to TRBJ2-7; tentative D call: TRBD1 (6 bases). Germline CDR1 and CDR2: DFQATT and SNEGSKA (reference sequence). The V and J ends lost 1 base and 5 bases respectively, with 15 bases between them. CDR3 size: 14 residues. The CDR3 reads CSARGTAQPDEQYV. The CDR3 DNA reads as TGCAGTGCTAGAGGGACAGCTCAACCCGACGAGCAGTACGTC.

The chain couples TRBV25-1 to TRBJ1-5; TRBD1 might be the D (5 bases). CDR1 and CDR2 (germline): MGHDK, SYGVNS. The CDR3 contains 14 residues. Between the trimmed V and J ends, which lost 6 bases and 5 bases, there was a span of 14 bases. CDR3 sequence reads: CASSPTGADQPQHF. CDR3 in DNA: TGTGCCAGCAGCCCTACAGGCGCAGATCAGCCCCAGCATTTT.

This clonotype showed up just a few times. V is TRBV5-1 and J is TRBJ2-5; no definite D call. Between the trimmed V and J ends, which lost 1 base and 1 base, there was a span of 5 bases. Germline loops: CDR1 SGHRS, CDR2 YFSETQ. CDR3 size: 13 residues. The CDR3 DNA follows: TGCGCCAGCAGCTTGAAGCTCCAAGAGACCCAGTACTTC. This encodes CASSLKLQETQYF.

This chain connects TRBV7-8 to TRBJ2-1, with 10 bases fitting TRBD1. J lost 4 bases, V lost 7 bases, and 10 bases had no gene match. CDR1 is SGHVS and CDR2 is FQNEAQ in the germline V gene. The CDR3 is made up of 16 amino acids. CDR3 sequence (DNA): TGTGCCAGCAAGTCAGGGGGGACAGGGGATTACAATGAGCAGTTCTTC. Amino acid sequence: CASKSGGTGDYNEQFF.

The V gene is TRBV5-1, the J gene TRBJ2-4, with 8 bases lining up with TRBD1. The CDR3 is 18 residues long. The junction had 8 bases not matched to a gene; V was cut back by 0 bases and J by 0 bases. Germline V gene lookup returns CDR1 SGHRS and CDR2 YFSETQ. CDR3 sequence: CASSLDWTGKLAKNIQYF. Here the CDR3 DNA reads TGCGCCAGCAGCTTGGATTGGACAGGGAAACTAGCCAAAAACATTCAGTACTTC.

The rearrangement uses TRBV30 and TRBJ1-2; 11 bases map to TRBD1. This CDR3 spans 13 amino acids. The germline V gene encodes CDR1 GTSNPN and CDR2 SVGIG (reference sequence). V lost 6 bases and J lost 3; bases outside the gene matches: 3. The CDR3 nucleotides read TGTGCCTGTTGGACAGGGGGCGACTATGGCTACACCTTC. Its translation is CACWTGGDYGYTF. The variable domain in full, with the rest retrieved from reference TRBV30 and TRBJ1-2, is SQTIHQWPATLVQPVGSPLSLECTVEGTSNPNLYWYRQAAGRGLQLLFYSVGIGQISSEVPQNLSASRPQDRQFILSSKKLLLSDSGFYLCACWTGGDYGYTFGSGTRLTVV.

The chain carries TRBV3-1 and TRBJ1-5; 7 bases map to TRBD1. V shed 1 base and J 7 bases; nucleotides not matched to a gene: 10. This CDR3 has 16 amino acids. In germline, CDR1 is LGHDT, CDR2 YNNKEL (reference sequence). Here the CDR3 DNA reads TGTGCCAGCAGCCAAGGCCAGACAGGGAGGCGCCAGCCCCAGCATTTT. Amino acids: CASSQGQTGRRQPQHF. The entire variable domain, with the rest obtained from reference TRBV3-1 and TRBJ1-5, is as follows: DTAVSQTPKYLVTQMGNDKSIKCEQNLGHDTMYWYKQDSKKFLKIMFSYNNKELIINETVPNRFSPKSPDKAHLNLHINSLELGDSAVYFCASSQGQTGRRQPQHFGDGTRLSIL.

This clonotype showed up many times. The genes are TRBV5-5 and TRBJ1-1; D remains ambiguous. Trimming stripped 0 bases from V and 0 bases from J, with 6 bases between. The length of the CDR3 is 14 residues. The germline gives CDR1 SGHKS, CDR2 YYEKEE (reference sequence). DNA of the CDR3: TGTGCCAGCAGCTTGGGGACGTTGAACACTGAAGCTTTCTTT. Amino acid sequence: CASSLGTLNTEAFF.

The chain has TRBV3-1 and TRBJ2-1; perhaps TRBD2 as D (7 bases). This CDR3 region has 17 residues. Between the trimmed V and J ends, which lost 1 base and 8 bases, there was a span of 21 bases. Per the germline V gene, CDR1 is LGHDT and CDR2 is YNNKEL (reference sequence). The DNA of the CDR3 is TGTGCCAGCAGCCAAGGTTGGGGGGGCCGTTCTATCGATGAGCAGTTCTTC. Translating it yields CASSQGWGGRSIDEQFF.

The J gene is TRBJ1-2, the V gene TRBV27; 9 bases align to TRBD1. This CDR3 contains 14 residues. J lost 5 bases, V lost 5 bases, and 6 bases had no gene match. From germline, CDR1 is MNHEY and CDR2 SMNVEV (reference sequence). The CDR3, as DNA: TGTGCCAGCAGTATTGCCGGGACAGGGTATGGCTACACCTTC. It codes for CASSIAGTGYGYTF.

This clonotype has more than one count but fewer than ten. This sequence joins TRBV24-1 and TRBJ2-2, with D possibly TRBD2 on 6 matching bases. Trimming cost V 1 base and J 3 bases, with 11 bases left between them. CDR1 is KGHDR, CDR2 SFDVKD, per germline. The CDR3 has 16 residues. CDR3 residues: CATSDFGGVHTGELFF. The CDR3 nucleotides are TGTGCCACCAGTGATTTCGGGGGAGTGCACACCGGGGAGCTGTTTTTT.

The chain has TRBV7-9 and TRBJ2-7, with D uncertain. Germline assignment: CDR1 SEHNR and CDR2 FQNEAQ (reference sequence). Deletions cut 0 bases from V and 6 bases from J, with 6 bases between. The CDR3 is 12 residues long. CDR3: CASSLAGFEQYV. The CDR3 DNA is TGTGCCAGCAGCTTAGCAGGTTTCGAGCAGTACGTC.

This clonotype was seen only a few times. The chain's CDR3 is CSARDWGQRVTYNEQFF. The CDR3 bases are TGCAGTGCTAGAGATTGGGGTCAGCGGGTTACCTACAATGAGCAGTTCTTC. V and J are TRBV20-1 and TRBJ2-1, with D tentatively TRBD2 (6 bases). This CDR3 has 17 residues. In germline, CDR1 is DFQATT, CDR2 SNEGSKA (reference sequence). Trimming stripped 0 bases from V and 2 bases from J, with 17 bases between.

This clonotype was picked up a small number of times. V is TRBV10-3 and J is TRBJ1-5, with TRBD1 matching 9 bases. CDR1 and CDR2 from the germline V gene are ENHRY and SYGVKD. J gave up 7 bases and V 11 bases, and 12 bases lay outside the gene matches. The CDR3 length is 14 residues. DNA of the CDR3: TGTGCCGTCCACCGGGACAGGGAACCCCAGCCCCAGCATTTT. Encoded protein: CAVHRDREPQPQHF.

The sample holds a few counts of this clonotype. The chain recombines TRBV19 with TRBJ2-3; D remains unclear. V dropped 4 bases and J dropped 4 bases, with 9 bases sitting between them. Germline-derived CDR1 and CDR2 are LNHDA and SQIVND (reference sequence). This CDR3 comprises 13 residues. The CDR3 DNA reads TGTGCCAGTAGTACTGTGGGTCCAGATACGCAGTATTTT. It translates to CASSTVGPDTQYF.

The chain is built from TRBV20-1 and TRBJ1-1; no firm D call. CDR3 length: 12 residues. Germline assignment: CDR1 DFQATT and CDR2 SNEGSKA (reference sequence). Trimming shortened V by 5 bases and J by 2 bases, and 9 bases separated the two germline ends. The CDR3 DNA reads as TGCAGTGCTGCACCGAGCAACACTGAAGCTTTCTTT. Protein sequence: CSAAPSNTEAFF.